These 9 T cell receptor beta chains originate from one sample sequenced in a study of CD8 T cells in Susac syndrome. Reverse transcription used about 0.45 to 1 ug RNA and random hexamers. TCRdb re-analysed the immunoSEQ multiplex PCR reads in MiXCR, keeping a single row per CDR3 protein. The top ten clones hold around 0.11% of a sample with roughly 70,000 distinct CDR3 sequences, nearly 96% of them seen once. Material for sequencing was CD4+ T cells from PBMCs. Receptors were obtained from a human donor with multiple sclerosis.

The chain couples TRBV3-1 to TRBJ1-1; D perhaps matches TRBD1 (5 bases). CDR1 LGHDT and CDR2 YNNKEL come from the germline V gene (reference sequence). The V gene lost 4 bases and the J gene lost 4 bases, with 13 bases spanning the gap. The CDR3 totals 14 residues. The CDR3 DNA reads TGTGCCAGCAGCCCGGGGGGGTTTAGCACTGAAGCTTTCTTT. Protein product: CASSPGGFSTEAFF.

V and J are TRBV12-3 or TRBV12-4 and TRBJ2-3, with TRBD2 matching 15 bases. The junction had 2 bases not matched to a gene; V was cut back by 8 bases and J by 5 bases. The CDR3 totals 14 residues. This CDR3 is CASGLAGGIDTQYF. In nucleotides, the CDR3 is TGTGCCAGCGGACTAGCGGGGGGGATAGATACGCAGTATTTT.

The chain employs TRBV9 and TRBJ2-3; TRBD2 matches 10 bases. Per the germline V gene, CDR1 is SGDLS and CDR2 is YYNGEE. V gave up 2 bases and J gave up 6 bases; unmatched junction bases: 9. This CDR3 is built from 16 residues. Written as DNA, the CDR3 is TGTGCCAGCAGCGTGGGGCTAGCGGGGGCCCGGGATACGCAGTATTTT. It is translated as CASSVGLAGARDTQYF.

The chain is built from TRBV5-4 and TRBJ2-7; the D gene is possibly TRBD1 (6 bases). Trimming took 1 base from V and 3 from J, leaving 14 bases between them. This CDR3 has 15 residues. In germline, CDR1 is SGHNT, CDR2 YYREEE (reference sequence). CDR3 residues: CASSLWARGNYEQYF. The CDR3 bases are TGTGCCAGCAGCTTGTGGGCCAGGGGAAACTACGAGCAGTACTTC.

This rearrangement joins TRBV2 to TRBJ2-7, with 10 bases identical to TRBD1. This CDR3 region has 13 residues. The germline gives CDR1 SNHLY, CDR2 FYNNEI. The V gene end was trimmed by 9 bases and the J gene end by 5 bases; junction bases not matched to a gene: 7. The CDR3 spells CARTGTGEDEQYF. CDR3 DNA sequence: TGTGCCAGAACCGGGACAGGGGAGGACGAGCAGTACTTC.

The DNA of the CDR3 is TGTGCCAGCAGCCCCCCCTCCGCGGAGGAGACCCAGTACTTC. Its translation is CASSPPSAEETQYF. V and J are TRBV11-3 and TRBJ2-5; no clear D. Germline-derived CDR1 and CDR2 are SGHNT and YENEEA. This CDR3 comprises 14 residues. V was cut by 5 bases and J by 5 bases, with 15 bases left in between.

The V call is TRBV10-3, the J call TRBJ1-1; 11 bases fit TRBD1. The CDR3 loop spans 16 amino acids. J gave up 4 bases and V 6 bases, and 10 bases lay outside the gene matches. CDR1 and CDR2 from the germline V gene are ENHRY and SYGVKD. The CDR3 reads CAIRPRTGGLATEAFF. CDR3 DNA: TGTGCCATCAGGCCCCGGACAGGGGGCCTCGCCACTGAAGCTTTCTTT.

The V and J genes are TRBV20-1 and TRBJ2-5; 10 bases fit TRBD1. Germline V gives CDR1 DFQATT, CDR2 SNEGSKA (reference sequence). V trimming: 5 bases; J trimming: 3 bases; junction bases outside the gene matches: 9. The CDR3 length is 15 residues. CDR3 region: CSAAASGTGEETQYF. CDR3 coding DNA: TGCAGTGCTGCCGCTTCCGGGACAGGGGAAGAGACCCAGTACTTC.

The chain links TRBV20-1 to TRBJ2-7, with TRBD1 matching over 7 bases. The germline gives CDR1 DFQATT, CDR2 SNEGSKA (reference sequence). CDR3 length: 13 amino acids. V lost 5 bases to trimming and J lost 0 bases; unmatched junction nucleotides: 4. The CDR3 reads CSARTGNSYEQYF. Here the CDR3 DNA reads TGCAGTGCTCGGACAGGCAACTCCTACGAGCAGTACTTC.